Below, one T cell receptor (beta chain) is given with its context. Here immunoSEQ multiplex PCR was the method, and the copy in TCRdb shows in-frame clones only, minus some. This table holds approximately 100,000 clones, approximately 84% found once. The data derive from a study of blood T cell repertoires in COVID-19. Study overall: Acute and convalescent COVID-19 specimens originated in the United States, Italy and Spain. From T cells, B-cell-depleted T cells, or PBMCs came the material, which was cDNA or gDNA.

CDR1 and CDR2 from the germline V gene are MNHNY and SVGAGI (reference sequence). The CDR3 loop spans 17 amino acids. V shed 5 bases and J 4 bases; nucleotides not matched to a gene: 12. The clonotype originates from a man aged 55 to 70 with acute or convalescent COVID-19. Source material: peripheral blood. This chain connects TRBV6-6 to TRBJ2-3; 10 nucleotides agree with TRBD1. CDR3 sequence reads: CASSRGVRDRGSDTQYF. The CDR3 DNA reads TGTGCCAGCAGTCGGGGAGTCCGGGACAGGGGATCAGATACGCAGTATTTT.